The T cell receptor (beta chain) under discussion was sequenced for a study of technical replicates of blood from a few donors. Repertoires were generated with immunoSEQ multiplex PCR, while TCRdb's copy carries only in-frame clones and drops some. Seen here are about 64,000 clones, 75% to 90% observed once, and the top ten hold approximately 4.7%. V lost 3 bases and J 2 bases, leaving 17 bases between the germline ends. This CDR3 has 16 amino acids. Germline values: CDR1 LGHNA, CDR2 YSLEER. The source of this sequence is a human donor in good health. Some clones in this sample may be carry-over from other donors' samples. The sequenced sample consisted of PBMCs. The chain carries TRBV4-3 and TRBJ2-7, with D tentatively TRBD2 (6 bases). In DNA form, the CDR3 reads TGCGCCAGCAGCCAGGGCGAGTTGGGAGGCCCCTACGAGCAGTACTTC. This gives the protein CASSQGELGGPYEQYF.